The 18 T cell receptor beta chains below all came from one sample that was sequenced in a study of T cell responses to AZD1222 COVID-19 vaccine. Clones were read by immunoSEQ multiplex PCR, and TCRdb kept only the in-frame ones, dropping some. Of about 170,000 clones in the sample, around 90% were seen once. The sample here was peripheral blood, taken 28 days after the second dose of the MenACWY control vaccine. The source is an adult who received the MenACWY meningococcal vaccine as a control.

The chain recombines TRBV7-9 with TRBJ1-4; no clear D. Germline-derived CDR1 and CDR2 are SEHNR and FQNEAQ (reference sequence). Trimming stripped 0 bases from V and 8 bases from J, with 10 bases between. This CDR3 contains 14 residues. CDR3 nucleotides: TGTGCCAGCAGCTTAGCGACGGGATACGAAAAACTGTTTTTT. This translates into CASSLATGYEKLFF.

The chain employs TRBV7-9 and TRBJ1-2; 7 bases match TRBD1. The CDR3 has 15 residues. Trimming at V came to 5 bases and at J to 3 bases, leaving 9 bases not matched to a gene. Germline V CDR1 and CDR2: SEHNR, FQNEAQ (reference sequence). In DNA form, the CDR3 reads TGTGCCAGCAGCCCTAGGGACAGAAATTACTATGGCTACACCTTC. It is translated as CASSPRDRNYYGYTF. The full variable domain, with the rest looked up from reference TRBV7-9 and TRBJ1-2, is DTGVSQNPRHKITKRGQNVTFRCDPISEHNRLYWYRQTLGQGPEFLTYFQNEAQLEKSRLLSDRFSAERPKGSFSTLEIQRTEQGDSAMYLCASSPRDRNYYGYTFGSGTRLTVV.

The chain has TRBV5-1 and TRBJ2-5; 7 bases match TRBD1. CDR1 is SGHRS, CDR2 YFSETQ, per germline. This CDR3 comprises 15 residues. Germline trimming cut 9 bases from V and 2 bases from J; bases unmatched to any gene: 13. The CDR3 protein is CATSPGTAIQETQYF. As DNA, the CDR3 is TGCGCCACCTCCCCCGGGACAGCCATTCAAGAGACCCAGTACTTC.

The chain recombines TRBV6-5 with TRBJ2-7; the D is unclear. CDR1 and CDR2 from the germline V gene are MNHEY and SVGAGI. The CDR3 contains 13 residues. V shed 8 bases and J shed 4 bases, with 15 bases lying between them. Here the CDR3 reads CASDFPGGYEQYF. DNA for the CDR3: TGTGCCAGCGACTTCCCGGGTGGATACGAGCAGTACTTC.

Here the CDR3 DNA reads TGTGCCAGCAGCCAAGATCCCACTAGTTCCCCCACAGATACGCAGTATTTT. Protein sequence: CASSQDPTSSPTDTQYF. The chain recombines TRBV4-2 with TRBJ2-3; D possibly corresponds to TRBD2 (5 bases). CDR3 length equals 17 residues. V dropped 0 bases and J dropped 2 bases, with 15 bases sitting between them. CDR1 and CDR2 (germline): LGHNA, YNFKEQ.

The chain combines TRBV20-1 with TRBJ2-1, with TRBD2 matching 10 bases. The CDR3 totals 14 residues. After removal of 3 bases from V and 8 bases from J, the junction contained 7 bases not matched to a gene. CDR1 and CDR2 from the germline V gene are DFQATT and SNEGSKA (reference sequence). CDR3 sequence (DNA): TGCAGTGCTAGTAGGGGACTAGCGTTTCATGAGCAGTTCTTC. This translates into CSASRGLAFHEQFF.

The rearrangement uses TRBV5-4 and TRBJ1-1, with D uncertain. The CDR3 length is 14 residues. Germline V gives CDR1 SGHNT, CDR2 YYREEE (reference sequence). V gave up 6 bases and J gave up 10 bases, with 22 bases separating them. The DNA for the CDR3 is TGTGCCAGCACCTTACCACGGAGGGATCAGGTAGCTTTCTTT. Encoded protein: CASTLPRRDQVAFF.

The count of this clone is one. The chain is built from TRBV6-2 or TRBV6-3 and TRBJ2-1, with TRBD1 as a possible D gene (5 bases). V lost 2 bases and J 3 bases, leaving 17 bases between the germline ends. The germline V gene encodes CDR1 MNHEY and CDR2 SVGEGT. The CDR3 spans 17 residues. CDR3 in DNA: TGTGCCAGCAGTTACGGTCCGGCAGGGCCTCACTACAATGAGCAGTTCTTC. Its translation: CASSYGPAGPHYNEQFF.

The chain recombines TRBV6-5 with TRBJ1-4; D is ambiguous. This CDR3 has 15 residues. The germline CDR1 and CDR2 sequences are MNHEY and SVGAGI. V lost 0 bases and J lost 0, with 5 bases in between. CDR3 loop: CASSYSVATNEKLFF. CDR3 in DNA: TGTGCCAGCAGTTACTCCGTTGCAACTAATGAAAAACTGTTTTTT.

The chain recombines TRBV19 with TRBJ2-1; 13 bases line up with TRBD2. V trimming: 5 bases; J trimming: 8 bases; junction bases outside the gene matches: 12. The germline V gene encodes CDR1 LNHDA and CDR2 SQIVND (reference sequence). This CDR3 comprises 17 residues. This CDR3 reads CASSRGRLAGGGDEQFF. The CDR3 coding sequence is TGTGCCAGTAGTCGAGGCCGACTAGCGGGAGGAGGCGATGAGCAGTTCTTC.

The chain recombines TRBV13 with TRBJ2-7; TRBD2 matches at 11 bases. Per the germline V gene, CDR1 is PRHDT and CDR2 is FYEKMQ (reference sequence). Unmatched junction bases numbered 11, after V lost 6 bases and J lost 4 bases. This CDR3 is built from 16 residues. CDR3 nucleotide sequence: TGTGCCAGCAGTCTAGGGGGACTAGCGGCTAATTACGAGCAGTACTTC. Translating it yields CASSLGGLAANYEQYF. Together with reference TRBV13 and TRBJ2-7, the CDR3 gives the full variable domain: AAGVIQSPRHLIKEKRETATLKCYPIPRHDTVYWYQQGPGQDPQFLISFYEKMQSDKGSIPDRFSAQQFSDYHSELNMSSLELGDSALYFCASSLGGLAANYEQYFGPGTRLTVT.

This clone appeared a single time. The chain combines TRBV4-1 with TRBJ2-7, with a weak D call TRBD2 (5 bases). There are 13 residues in the CDR3. Trimming left V 3 bases short and J 7 bases short, with 13 bases between. CDR1 and CDR2 from the germline V gene are MGHRA and YSYEKL. The CDR3, as DNA: TGCGCCAGCAGCCACCCGGCTTCGGGGGAGCAGTACTTC. Translating it yields CASSHPASGEQYF.

This clone was counted only a few times. The chain links TRBV9 to TRBJ2-1; 9 bases are shared with TRBD2. This CDR3 is 16 amino acids long. Unmatched junction bases numbered 10, after V lost 6 bases and J lost 3 bases. Germline V gene lookup returns CDR1 SGDLS and CDR2 YYNGEE. Written as DNA, the CDR3 is TGTGCCAGCACCAAAGCCCTAGCGGGGATCTACAATGAGCAGTTCTTC. It translates to CASTKALAGIYNEQFF.

V and J are TRBV30 and TRBJ1-2, with D uncertain. V was shortened by 0 bases and J by 7 bases, with 12 bases between the two germline ends. The length of the CDR3 is 13 residues. CDR1 GTSNPN and CDR2 SVGIG come from the germline V gene (reference sequence). CDR3 amino acids: CAWSVKGVGGYTF. CDR3 bases: TGTGCCTGGAGTGTAAAGGGAGTCGGTGGCTACACCTTC.

The chain uses TRBV9 and TRBJ1-2, with 10 bases that match TRBD1. The V gene end was trimmed by 0 bases and the J gene end by 5 bases; junction bases not matched to a gene: 4. The CDR3 totals 15 residues. Germline V CDR1 and CDR2: SGDLS, YYNGEE. The CDR3 DNA follows: TGTGCCAGCAGCGTAGGTGGGACAGGGGATTATGGCTACACCTTC. This codes for CASSVGGTGDYGYTF.

This chain connects TRBV27 to TRBJ1-5; unclear D gene. The CDR3 is 14 amino acids. CDR1 is MNHEY, CDR2 SMNVEV, per germline (reference sequence). Trimming removed 6 bases at V and 0 bases at J, with 9 bases between. DNA for the CDR3: TGTGCCAGCAGCCCCACAGATAGCAATCAGCCCCAGCATTTT. This codes for CASSPTDSNQPQHF.

This clone was seen once. The chain is built from TRBV27 and TRBJ1-2, with no clear D. The CDR3 is 16 residues long. In germline, CDR1 is MNHEY, CDR2 SMNVEV (reference sequence). V was cut by 3 bases and J by 2 bases, with 16 bases left in between. Here the CDR3 reads CASSFLGLNNNYGYTF. In DNA, the CDR3 is TGTGCCAGCAGTTTTCTCGGACTTAATAACAACTATGGCTACACCTTC.

This clone was seen just once. This chain links TRBV5-5 with TRBJ2-3, with D tentatively TRBD1 (5 bases). The length of the CDR3 is 13 residues. Germline CDR1 SGHKS, CDR2 YYEKEE (reference sequence). The V and J ends lost 6 bases and 6 bases respectively, with 14 bases between them. CDR3 nucleotide sequence: TGTGCCAGCAAATCGCAGGGAATTGATACGCAGTATTTT. It codes for CASKSQGIDTQYF.